This TCR beta chain was recorded in a study of T cell responses to AZD1222 COVID-19 vaccine. Profiling relied on immunoSEQ multiplex PCR, and the TCRdb table lists in-frame clones only, not all of them. Of roughly 130,000 clones listed, around 90% are singletons. V was shortened by 3 bases and J by 3 bases, with 4 bases between the two germline ends. The CDR3 has 12 residues. CDR1 is KGHDR and CDR2 is SFDVKD in the germline V gene. The receptor was derived from an adult in good health. The V gene is TRBV24-1, the J gene TRBJ1-1; D gene uncertain. Sequencing used peripheral blood, obtained on day 0 of AZD1222 vaccination. The CDR3 sequence: CATSDGHTEAFF. Written as DNA, the CDR3 is TGTGCCACCAGTGATGGGCACACTGAAGCTTTCTTT.